This T cell receptor (beta chain) is drawn from a study of shared clonotypes between healthy human individuals. CD45RO-negative, CCR7-selected cells formed the naive CD8 fraction, which excluded terminally differentiated effector memory CD45RA+ cells. The donor population consisted of healthy HIV-negative adults with no recent acute infections or vaccinations. Study-level findings and limits: Memory subsets generally showed lower estimated richness than naive subsets. Sequencing depth was a factor that was expected to affect clonotype sharing among donors. Only blood samples were collected, and tissue repertoires likely differ.

Concerning this clone itself: Its antigen is not known.

Per the germline V gene, CDR1 is MGHRA and CDR2 is YSYEKL. This CDR3 has 14 amino acids. V was clipped by 3 bases and J by 5 bases, with 10 bases between them. Method: immunoSEQ multiplex PCR; TCRdb's copy keeps in-frame clones and lacks some. The repertoire holds some 2 million clones, with less than 95% as singletons. The sequencing input was naive CD8+ T cells sorted from blood. The J gene is TRBJ2-2, the V gene TRBV4-1; maybe TRBD2 (6 bases). The origin of this receptor is a man aged 18 to 30 in good health. CDR3 in amino acids: CASSHTRGTGELFF. For the CDR3, the DNA is TGCGCCAGCAGCCATACCCGGGGGACCGGGGAGCTGTTTTTT.